This T cell receptor beta chain was found in a study of T-cell reconstitution after alpha-beta-depleted transplantation in children. The table lists this clonotype with a few counts. Preparing the TCRbeta library involved the use of unique molecular identifiers. From the PCR reads, TCRdb called clonotypes with MiXCR, one entry per CDR3 protein. The table lists around 250,000 distinct CDR3 sequences, over 8% of them singletons. Trimming removed 4 bases from V and 5 bases from J; junction bases left unmatched: 14. The length of the CDR3 is 16 residues. Germline CDR1 reads SGHRS; CDR2 reads YFSETQ. This TCR derives from a human donor who donated a stem cell graft to a child with SCID. The chain carries TRBV5-1 and TRBJ2-7; 8 bases are a match to TRBD2. The specimen comprised PBMCs from the stem cell graft donor, sampled from the stem cell graft. The CDR3 protein is CASSPLTGTRDDEQYF. In DNA form, the CDR3 reads TGCGCCAGCAGCCCGCTAACCGGGACTAGGGACGACGAGCAGTACTTC.